This T cell receptor beta chain was identified during a study of CD8+ T cells in alopecia areata. The study, taken as a whole, reports: Scalp sample sequencing also detects resident alphabeta T cells of normal skin.

Unmatched junction bases numbered 13, after V lost 4 bases and J lost 6 bases. The CDR3 is 16 residues long. Germline CDR1 and CDR2: SQVTM and ANQGSEA. Treatment denoted: oral pan-JAK inhibitor, 5-10 mg twice daily. Sequencing used cDNA as its template, made by extracting RNA and reverse transcribing it. The method was immunoSEQ multiplex PCR; TCRdb's version includes in-frame clones alone and lacks a portion of them. Seen here are about 42,000 clones, approximately 65% observed once, and the top ten hold under 25%. Regarding this clone: The antigen remains unidentified.

This chain uses TRBV29-1 with TRBJ2-7; 12 bases agree with TRBD2. Sequencing used CD8+ T cells sorted from blood, obtained at week 4, from a patient treated with tofacitinib. The source is a human donor with alopecia areata. The CDR3 protein is CSVAGSALAGGGEQYF. As DNA, the CDR3 is TGCAGCGTTGCAGGATCAGCACTAGCGGGAGGAGGCGAGCAGTACTTC.